The entry below describes one TCR beta chain. What it recognizes is unknown. Sequencing used immunoSEQ multiplex PCR; TCRdb keeps in-frame clones, though not all of them. The sample has approximately 22,000 clones; 85% are singletons. CFSE-labeled sorted T cells met regulatory or mature dendritic cells for four to five days. After removal of 6 bases from V and 1 base from J, the junction contained 9 bases not matched to a gene. There are 16 residues in the CDR3. Germline V gene lookup returns CDR1 SNHLY and CDR2 FYNNEI. This sample was included in a study of regulatory dendritic cells for organ transplantation. Study-level information: Monocytes received vitamin D3 on days 0 and 4, IL-10 on day 4.

The study's findings and limits: Memory CD8+ clonal expansion seemed more limited with regulatory than mature dendritic cells. Memory CD8+ T cells were the most oligoclonal; naive cells were highly diverse.

V is TRBV2 and J is TRBJ2-5, with 9 bases matching TRBD1. The sequence was obtained from a human donor in good health. Specimen: naive CD4+ T cells from blood cultured with dendritic cells. Subset indicated: CD45RA+ naive T cells. The CDR3 DNA reads as TGTGCCAGCAGGCGAACCGGGACAGGGCCCCAAGAGACCCAGTACTTC. As protein: CASRRTGTGPQETQYF.